This T cell receptor beta chain was retrieved from a study of response to subunit inactivated influenza vaccine. Study findings and constraints: Each seasonal influenza vaccination, the authors suggested, recruits few new T cells.

Remarks on this clonotype: As yet, its antigen is unknown.

TCRdb independently ran MiXCR on the RT-PCR reads; one entry per CDR3 protein. The sample has fewer than 600,000 distinct CDR3 sequences, roughly 7.6% seen once. Here the sequenced sample was PBMCs from blood, taken less than 30 months after vaccination. The clonotype was recovered from a man between 50 and 75 years old who received an inactivated influenza vaccine.

The CDR3 loop reads CASSQAPQENEQFF. CDR3 bases: TGCGCCAGCAGCCAAGCGCCACAGGAGAATGAGCAGTTCTTC. This rearrangement joins TRBV4-1 to TRBJ2-1, with D possibly TRBD1 on 5 matching bases. Per the germline V gene, CDR1 is MGHRA and CDR2 is YSYEKL. Trimming shortened V by 1 base and J by 7 bases, and 11 bases separated the two germline ends. CDR3 length: 14 residues.